The T cell receptor beta chain described here comes from a study of shared clonotypes between healthy human individuals. The table lists this clone with a few counts. Antigen: not known. General study results and limits: Estimated clonotype richness was generally higher in naive than memory subsets.

The assay was immunoSEQ multiplex PCR, and TCRdb's table has in-frame clones only and misses some. Of roughly 2,000,000 clones listed, about 95% are singletons. The naive CD8 fraction comprised CD45RO-negative cells positively selected for CCR7 and excluded terminally differentiated effector memory CD45RA+ cells. Trimming stripped 0 bases from V and 2 bases from J, with 8 bases between. Looked up from germline, CDR1 is MNHEY and CDR2 is SVGAGI. The CDR3 has 14 residues. The receptor was isolated from a man aged 18 to 30 in good health. Sequenced input: naive CD8+ T cells sorted from blood. The rearrangement uses TRBV6-5 and TRBJ2-7, with D uncertain. The CDR3 nucleotides are TGTGCCAGCAGTTACTCGAGTGCCCCCTACGAGCAGTACTTC. It specifies CASSYSSAPYEQYF.